This TCR beta chain came from a study of blood T cell repertoires in COVID-19. Overall study context: COVID-19 samples from acute and convalescent phases originated in the United States, Italy and Spain. The analysed material was cDNA or gDNA that came from T cells, B-cell-depleted T cells, or PBMCs.

The CDR3 has 15 amino acids. The V and J ends lost 4 bases and 6 bases, in that order; junction bases with no gene match: 13. Germline-derived CDR1 and CDR2 are SGHRS and YFSETQ. TCRdb's table, derived via immunoSEQ multiplex PCR, lists solely in-frame clones and lacks some. Among about 330,000 clones listed, about 83% were seen once. This clonotype was sampled from a woman in her forties or fifties with acute or convalescent COVID-19. The chain has TRBV5-1 and TRBJ2-7; 7 bases match TRBD1. The sequenced sample consisted of peripheral blood. CDR3 loop: CASSPTPWDSSEQYF. The DNA of the CDR3 is TGCGCCAGCAGCCCCACCCCCTGGGACAGTAGCGAGCAGTACTTC.